The 18 T cell receptor beta chains below all came from one sample that was sequenced in a study of blood T cell repertoires in COVID-19. The table came from immunoSEQ multiplex PCR; TCRdb's copy has only in-frame clones and leaves some out. This table has under 450,000 clones, about 89% appearing once. Sequencing used peripheral blood. The source is a woman aged 40 to 50 with COVID-19, enrolled during active disease.

This chain joins TRBV15 and TRBJ1-5; no clear D. Looked up from germline, CDR1 is LNHNV and CDR2 is YYDKDF (reference sequence). The CDR3 has 15 amino acids. V was trimmed by 1 base and J by 5 bases, leaving 12 bases between them. CDR3 region: CATSRGYPADQPQHF. The CDR3 DNA sequence: TGTGCCACCAGCAGAGGTTACCCCGCAGATCAGCCCCAGCATTTT. Full variable domain (rest looked up from reference TRBV15 and TRBJ1-5): DAMVIQNPRYQVTQFGKPVTLSCSQTLNHNVMYWYQQKSSQAPKLLFHYYDKDFNNEADTPDNFQSRRPNTSFCFLDIRSPGLGDTAMYLCATSRGYPADQPQHFGDGTRLSIL.

This chain links TRBV6-2 or TRBV6-3 with TRBJ2-1, with 8 bases fitting TRBD2. Germline CDR1 MNHEY, CDR2 SVGEGT. The length of the CDR3 is 15 residues. V was pared by 6 bases and J by 2 bases, with 6 bases of the junction left unmatched. The CDR3 nucleotides are TGTGCCAGCAGCAGATCAGCGGGAGCCTACAATGAGCAGTTCTTC. This codes for CASSRSAGAYNEQFF.

Only a few counts were recorded for this clone. This chain joins TRBV19 and TRBJ2-2, with D perhaps matching TRBD1 (5 bases). Germline values: CDR1 LNHDA, CDR2 SQIVND (reference sequence). The CDR3 runs to 14 residues. Trimming took off 4 bases at V and 4 bases at J, with 10 bases between the two ends. This chain's CDR3 is CASSSPGFTGELFF. The CDR3 nucleotides are TGTGCCAGTAGTAGCCCAGGGTTCACCGGGGAGCTGTTTTTT.

This clone was picked up one time. The CDR3 loop is CASSLRQEGYGYTF. CDR3 sequence (DNA): TGTGCCAGCAGTTTACGGCAGGAGGGCTATGGCTACACCTTC. The chain combines TRBV28 with TRBJ1-2; no clear D. The CDR3 is 14 residues long. Germline-derived CDR1 and CDR2 are MDHEN and SYDVKM. Trimming pared 2 bases from V and 4 bases from J, leaving 11 bases between.

The V gene is TRBV9, the J gene TRBJ2-5; D not resolved. The V gene lost 4 bases and the J gene lost 1 base, with 8 bases spanning the gap. Germline V lookup: CDR1 SGDLS, CDR2 YYNGEE. The CDR3 is made up of 13 amino acids. The CDR3 spells CASSPTGQETQYF. CDR3 in DNA: TGTGCCAGCAGCCCTACGGGCCAAGAGACCCAGTACTTC. Complete variable domain (other parts from reference TRBV9 and TRBJ2-5): DSGVTQTPKHLITATGQRVTLRCSPRSGDLSVYWYQQSLDQGLQFLIQYYNGEERAKGNILERFSAQQFPDLHSELNLSSLELGDSALYFCASSPTGQETQYFGPGTRLLVL.

The rearrangement joins TRBV28 to TRBJ1-4; 9 bases align to TRBD1. Germline CDR1 is MDHEN and CDR2 is SYDVKM. The junction had 5 bases not matched to a gene; V was cut back by 8 bases and J by 7 bases. This CDR3 contains 13 residues. CDR3: CASLRDRVEKLFF. Here the CDR3 DNA reads TGTGCCAGCTTACGGGACAGGGTTGAAAAACTGTTTTTT.

The V and J genes are TRBV4-3 and TRBJ1-4, with D possibly being TRBD1 (5 bases). There are 15 residues in the CDR3. Germline V gives CDR1 LGHNA, CDR2 YSLEER. The germline V and J ends were trimmed by 1 base and 6 bases, with 12 bases remaining between them. CDR3 sequence reads: CASSQGQSSDEKLFF. The CDR3 bases are TGCGCCAGCAGCCAAGGACAGTCGAGCGATGAAAAACTGTTTTTT.

The chain is built from TRBV11-2 and TRBJ1-1; the D is unclear. In germline, CDR1 is SGHAT, CDR2 FQNNGV. The V end was cut by 2 bases, the J end by 1 base, with 8 bases between. The CDR3 is made up of 14 amino acids. CDR3 coding DNA: TGTGCCAGCAGCTTAAACAGCCCGAACACTGAAGCTTTCTTT. It codes for CASSLNSPNTEAFF.

This clone was counted a single time. The chain couples TRBV6-2 or TRBV6-3 to TRBJ2-7; D is ambiguous. This CDR3 contains 14 residues. The germline CDR1 and CDR2 sequences are MNHEY and SVGEGT. V was pared by 4 bases and J by 7 bases, with 17 bases between. Here the CDR3 DNA reads TGTGCCAGCAGTTTGGTCACACGCAATGATGAGCAGTACTTC. It codes for CASSLVTRNDEQYF.

The chain uses TRBV5-1 and TRBJ2-7; 10 positions agree with TRBD1. CDR1 is SGHRS, CDR2 YFSETQ, per germline. The CDR3 loop spans 14 amino acids. Trimming removed 4 bases from V and 2 bases from J; junction bases left unmatched: 3. The CDR3, as DNA: TGCGCCAGCAGCCACGGACAGGGGGCCTACGAGCAGTACTTC. Protein product: CASSHGQGAYEQYF.

The genes are TRBV7-8 and TRBJ2-6; possible D gene TRBD2, 6 bases. CDR1 is SGHVS, CDR2 FQNEAQ, per germline. The CDR3 is made up of 19 amino acids. V was cut by 4 bases and J by 0 bases, with 19 bases left in between. As DNA, the CDR3 is TGTGCCAGCAGCTGGGAGCAGCCGGGGGTTCTCTCTGGGGCCAACGTCCTGACTTTC. It yields the protein CASSWEQPGVLSGANVLTF.

V and J are TRBV24-1 and TRBJ1-2; 9 bases are a match to TRBD1. Germline loops: CDR1 KGHDR, CDR2 SFDVKD. The CDR3 runs 16 residues. V lost 2 bases and J lost 3; bases outside the gene matches: 6. The CDR3 protein is CATSDSRQGGDYGYTF. CDR3 sequence (DNA): TGTGCCACCAGTGATTCAAGACAGGGGGGAGACTATGGCTACACCTTC.

Here the CDR3 reads CASSRGIEVGYTF. The CDR3 DNA sequence: TGTGCCAGCTCACGAGGGATCGAGGTTGGCTACACCTTC. The chain is built from TRBV18 and TRBJ1-2, with D hard to call. CDR3 size: 13 residues. The germline CDR1 and CDR2 sequences are KGHSH and LQKENI. V was trimmed by 4 bases and J by 7 bases, leaving 13 bases between them.

This clone was seen once. The chain is built from TRBV9 and TRBJ1-2; D gene ambiguous. V was shortened by 3 bases and J by 4 bases, with 4 bases between the two germline ends. The CDR3 runs to 11 residues. CDR1 SGDLS and CDR2 YYNGEE come from the germline V gene. Here the CDR3 reads CASSDSYGYTF. Here the CDR3 DNA reads TGTGCCAGCAGCGACAGCTATGGCTACACCTTC.

The gene calls are TRBV27 and TRBJ1-1; TRBD1 matches 7 bases. V lost 4 bases to trimming and J lost 1 base; unmatched junction nucleotides: 9. The CDR3 has 16 residues. Germline lookup yields CDR1 MNHEY and CDR2 SMNVEV (reference sequence). For the CDR3, the DNA is TGTGCCAGCAGTTCCATTATGGGACAGACGAACACTGAAGCTTTCTTT. It translates to CASSSIMGQTNTEAFF.

The CDR3 DNA is TGCGCCAGCAGTCAATCGAGGACAGGGGTAGTCAACAATGAGCAGTTCTTC. The encoded protein is CASSQSRTGVVNNEQFF. This sequence joins TRBV23-1 and TRBJ2-1; 9 nucleotides agree with TRBD1. TRBV23-1 is placed among ORFs of uncertain function. CDR3 length equals 17 residues. V dropped 0 bases and J dropped 5; count of bases not matched to a gene: 8.

The CDR3 DNA reads as TGTGCCAGCAGCGAGAGCTCGCAGGGCGGTAACTATGGCTACACCTTC. Its translation is CASSESSQGGNYGYTF. The chain links TRBV7-9 to TRBJ1-2; the D gene is possibly TRBD1 (5 bases). Trimming removed 5 bases at V and 1 base at J, with 17 bases between. Germline V gene sequence: CDR1 SEHNR, CDR2 FQNEAQ (reference sequence). The length of the CDR3 is 16 residues.

The V gene is TRBV12-5, the J gene TRBJ2-7; possible D gene TRBD1, 5 bases. Germline V lookup: CDR1 LGHNT, CDR2 FRNRAP. V was trimmed by 5 bases and J by 2 bases, leaving 13 bases between them. This CDR3 spans 14 amino acids. Written as DNA, the CDR3 is TGTGCTAGTGGTCCCTCGACAGCTACCTACGAGCAGTACTTC. Encoded protein: CASGPSTATYEQYF.